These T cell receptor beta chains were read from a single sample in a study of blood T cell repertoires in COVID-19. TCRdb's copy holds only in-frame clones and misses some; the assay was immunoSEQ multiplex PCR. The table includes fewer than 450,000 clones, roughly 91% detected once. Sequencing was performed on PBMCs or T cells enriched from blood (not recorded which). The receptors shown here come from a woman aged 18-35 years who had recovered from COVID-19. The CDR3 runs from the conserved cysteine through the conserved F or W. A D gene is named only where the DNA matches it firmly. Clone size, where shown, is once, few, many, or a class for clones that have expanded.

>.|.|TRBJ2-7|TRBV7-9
CASSHPGHPYEQYF
TGTGCCAGCAGCCACCCGGGACATCCCTACGAGCAGTACTTC
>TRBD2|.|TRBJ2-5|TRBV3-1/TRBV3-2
CASSPGQTSGGSLDETQYF
TGTGCCAGCAGCCCCGGACAGACTAGCGGGGGTTCACTCGACGAGACCCAGTACTTC
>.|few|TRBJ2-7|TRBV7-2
CASSLDRGNLEQYF
TGTGCCAGCAGCTTAGATAGGGGGAACCTGGAGCAGTACTTC
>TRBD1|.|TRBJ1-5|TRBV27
CASKTGGPYSNQPQHF
TGTGCCAGCAAAACAGGGGGACCATATAGCAATCAGCCCCAGCATTTT
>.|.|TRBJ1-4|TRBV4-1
CASSSGGVGKLFF
TGCGCCAGCAGCTCTGGGGGGGTGGGGAAACTGTTTTTT
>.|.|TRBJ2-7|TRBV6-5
CASSYSGTPIYEQYF
TGTGCCAGCAGTTACTCCGGGACACCGATTTACGAGCAGTACTTC
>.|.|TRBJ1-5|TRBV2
CASSDGQGRVSNQPQHF
TGTGCCAGCAGTGATGGGCAGGGGAGGGTTAGCAATCAGCCCCAGCATTTT
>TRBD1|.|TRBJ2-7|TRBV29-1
CSVRDSPSYEQYF
TGCAGCGTTCGGGACAGCCCCTCCTACGAGCAGTACTTC
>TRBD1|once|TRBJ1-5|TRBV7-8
CASSQRQGGNQPQHF
TGTGCCAGCAGCCAGCGACAGGGGGGGAATCAGCCCCAGCATTTT
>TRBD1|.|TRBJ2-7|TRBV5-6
CASRPGRGQGWYEQYF
TGTGCCAGCAGACCTGGCCGGGGACAGGGGTGGTACGAGCAGTACTTC
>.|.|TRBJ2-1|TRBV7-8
CASLGSAESSYNEQFF
TGTGCCAGTTTAGGATCTGCGGAATCCTCCTACAATGAGCAGTTCTTC
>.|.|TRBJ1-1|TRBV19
CASRLGQRNTEAFF
TGTGCCAGTAGGCTCGGACAGCGGAACACTGAAGCTTTCTTT
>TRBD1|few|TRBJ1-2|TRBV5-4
CASSLARRQGGGYTF
TGTGCCAGCAGCTTGGCCCGGCGGCAGGGGGGAGGCTACACCTTC